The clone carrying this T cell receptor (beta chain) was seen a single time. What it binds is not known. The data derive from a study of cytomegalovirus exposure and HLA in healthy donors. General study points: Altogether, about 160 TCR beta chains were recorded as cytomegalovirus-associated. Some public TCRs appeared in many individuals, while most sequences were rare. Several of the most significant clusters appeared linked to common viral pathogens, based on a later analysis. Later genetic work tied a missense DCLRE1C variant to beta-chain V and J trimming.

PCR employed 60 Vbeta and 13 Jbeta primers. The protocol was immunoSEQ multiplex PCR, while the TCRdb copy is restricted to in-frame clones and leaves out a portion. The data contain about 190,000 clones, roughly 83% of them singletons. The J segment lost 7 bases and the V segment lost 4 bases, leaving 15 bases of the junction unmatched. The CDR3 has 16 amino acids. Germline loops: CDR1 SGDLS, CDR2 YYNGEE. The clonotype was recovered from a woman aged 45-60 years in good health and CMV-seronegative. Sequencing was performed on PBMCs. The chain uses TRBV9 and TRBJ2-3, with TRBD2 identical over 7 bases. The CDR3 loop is CASSLSTGLPVNTQYF. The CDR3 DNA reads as TGTGCCAGCAGCCTTTCTACGGGACTACCTGTTAATACGCAGTATTTT. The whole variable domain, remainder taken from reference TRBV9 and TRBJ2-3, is DSGVTQTPKHLITATGQRVTLRCSPRSGDLSVYWYQQSLDQGLQFLIQYYNGEERAKGNILERFSAQQFPDLHSELNLSSLELGDSALYFCASSLSTGLPVNTQYFGPGTRLTVL.